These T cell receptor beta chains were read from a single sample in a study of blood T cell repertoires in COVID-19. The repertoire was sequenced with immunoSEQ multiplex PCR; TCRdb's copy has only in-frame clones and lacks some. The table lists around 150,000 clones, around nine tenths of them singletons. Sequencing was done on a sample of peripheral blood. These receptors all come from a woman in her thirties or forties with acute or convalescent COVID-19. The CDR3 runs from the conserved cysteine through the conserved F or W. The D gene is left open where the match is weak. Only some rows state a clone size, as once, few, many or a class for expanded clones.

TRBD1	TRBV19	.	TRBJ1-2	CASSRNARGLNYGYTF	TGTGCCAGTAGTCGCAACGCCAGGGGGCTGAACTATGGCTACACCTTC
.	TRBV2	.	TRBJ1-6	CASTIEGRGDSPLHF	TGTGCCAGCACCATCGAAGGCAGGGGCGATTCACCCCTCCACTTT
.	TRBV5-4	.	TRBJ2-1	CASSLPSGYNEQFF	TGTGCCAGCAGCTTACCTAGTGGGTACAATGAGCAGTTCTTC
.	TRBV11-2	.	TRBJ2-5	CASSPSTVETQYF	TGTGCCAGCAGTCCATCGACAGTAGAGACCCAGTACTTC
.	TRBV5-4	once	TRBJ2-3	CASSFRGTDTQYF	TGTGCCAGCAGCTTTCGGGGAACAGATACGCAGTATTTT
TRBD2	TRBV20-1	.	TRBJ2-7	CSASMLDSGGRLDEQYF	TGCAGTGCTAGTATGTTAGATAGCGGGGGCCGACTCGACGAGCAGTACTTC
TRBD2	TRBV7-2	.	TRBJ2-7	CASSSSDWRGDSYEQYF	TGTGCCAGCAGCTCCTCCGACTGGCGGGGGGACTCCTACGAGCAGTACTTC
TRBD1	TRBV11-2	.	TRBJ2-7	CASSSSGTANYEQYF	TGTGCCAGCAGCTCGTCCGGGACAGCGAACTACGAGCAGTACTTC
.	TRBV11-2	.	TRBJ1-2	CASSLVRGRGGYTF	TGTGCCAGCAGCTTAGTGCGGGGGCGCGGTGGCTACACCTTC
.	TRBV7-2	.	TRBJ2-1	CASRGWRGSSYNEQFF	TGTGCCAGCAGGGGTTGGCGGGGTAGCTCCTACAATGAGCAGTTCTTC
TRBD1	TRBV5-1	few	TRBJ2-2	CASSWTRDRGNGELFF	TGCGCCAGCAGCTGGACGAGGGACAGGGGGAACGGGGAGCTGTTTTTT
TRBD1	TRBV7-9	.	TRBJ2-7	CASSLVAGGTGADEQYF	TGTGCCAGCAGCTTAGTGGCTGGTGGGACAGGGGCCGACGAGCAGTACTTC
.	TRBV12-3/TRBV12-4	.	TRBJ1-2	CASSLGGGGYTF	TGTGCCAGCAGCTTGGGGGGTGGTGGCTACACCTTC
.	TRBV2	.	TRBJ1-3	CASSVLQDTIYF	TGTGCCAGCAGTGTCCTTCAGGACACCATATATTTT